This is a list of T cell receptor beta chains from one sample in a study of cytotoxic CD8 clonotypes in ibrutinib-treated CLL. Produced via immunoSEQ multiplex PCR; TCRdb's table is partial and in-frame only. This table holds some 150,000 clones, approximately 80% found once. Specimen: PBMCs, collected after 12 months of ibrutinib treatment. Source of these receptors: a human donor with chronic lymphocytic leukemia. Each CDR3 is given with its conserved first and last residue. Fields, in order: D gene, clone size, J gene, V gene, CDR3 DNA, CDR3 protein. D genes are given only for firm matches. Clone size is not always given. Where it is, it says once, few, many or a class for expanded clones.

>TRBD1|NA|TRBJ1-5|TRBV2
TGTGCCAGCGTACCGGGACAGGGACCCAATCAGCCCCAGCATTTT
CASVPGQGPNQPQHF
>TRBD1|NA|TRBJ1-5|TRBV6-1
TGTGCCAGCACTGTGACAGGGGCTTATCAGCCCCAGCATTTT
CASTVTGAYQPQHF
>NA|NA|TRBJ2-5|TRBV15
TGTGCCACCGCCTTAGTTGAGGGTCGAATGGAGACCCAGTACTTC
CATALVEGRMETQYF
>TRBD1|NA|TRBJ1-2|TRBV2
TGTGCCACCCCTCCGGGACAGGGGGCAGGAGGCTACACCTTC
CATPPGQGAGGYTF
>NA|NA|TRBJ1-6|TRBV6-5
TGTGCCAGCAGTTACTCCAGACAGAGTGGTAATTCACCCCTCCACTTT
CASSYSRQSGNSPLHF
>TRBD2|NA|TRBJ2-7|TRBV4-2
TGTGCCAGCAGCCAAGATCAGGGAGGGTGGACGGGTAGCTCCTACGAGCAGTACTTC
CASSQDQGGWTGSSYEQYF
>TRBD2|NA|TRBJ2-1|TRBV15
TGTGCCACCAGCGGGGGACTAGCGGGAGTAGCTATTGAGCAGTTCTTC
CATSGGLAGVAIEQFF
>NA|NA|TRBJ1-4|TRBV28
TGTGCCAGCAGTTCACCGGGCTCCTATGAAAAACTGTTTTTT
CASSSPGSYEKLFF
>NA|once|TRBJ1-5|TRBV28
TGTGCCAGCAGTTTAAGACAGGAGGATCAGCCCCAGCATTTT
CASSLRQEDQPQHF
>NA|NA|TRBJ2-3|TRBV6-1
TGTGCCAGCAGTGCTTCGCGGAGCACAGATACGCAGTATTTT
CASSASRSTDTQYF
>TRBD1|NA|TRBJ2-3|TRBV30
TGTGCCTGGAGGCGGGACAGGCTGGTCGGAGATACGCAGTATTTT
CAWRRDRLVGDTQYF
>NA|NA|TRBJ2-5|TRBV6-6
TGTGCCAGCAGACGGGGCGGCCAAGAGACCCAGTACTTC
CASRRGGQETQYF
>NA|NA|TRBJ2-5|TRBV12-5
TGTGCTAGTGGTTTTACAGGGAGTTATTTAGAGACCCAGTACTTC
CASGFTGSYLETQYF
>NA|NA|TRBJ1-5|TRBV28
TGTGCCAGCACCGTGGGTCCAAATCAGCCCCAGCATTTT
CASTVGPNQPQHF
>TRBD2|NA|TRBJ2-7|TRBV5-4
TGTGCCAGCAGCTTCCGGGGGGGGTTCGCCGAGCAGTACTTC
CASSFRGGFAEQYF
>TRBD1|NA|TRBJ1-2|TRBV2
TGTGCCAGCAGTACGGACAGGGGAAACTATGGCTACACCTTC
CASSTDRGNYGYTF
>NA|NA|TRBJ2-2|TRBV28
TGTGCCAGCAGTCCATTTCGGACCGGGGAGCTGTTTTTT
CASSPFRTGELFF
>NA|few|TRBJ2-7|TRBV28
TGTGCCAGCAGTTTTTGGGCAGGGCGGTACGAGCAGTACTTC
CASSFWAGRYEQYF
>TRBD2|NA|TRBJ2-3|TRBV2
TGTGCCAGCAGCTTAGCCGTTCTACTAGCGGCTAGCACAGATACGCAGTATTTT
CASSLAVLLAASTDTQYF
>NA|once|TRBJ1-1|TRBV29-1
TGCAGCGTTGATCCGGGGGCCACTGAAGCTTTCTTT
CSVDPGATEAFF